One sample yielded the 27 T cell receptor beta chains listed below, sequenced in a study of tumor-infiltrating lymphocytes in primary liver carcinoma. DNA and RNA were both co-extracted from approximately 20-30 mg of bulk tissue that had not been sorted. A constant-region primer served to make TCR beta cDNA from around 540 ng total RNA. Three rounds of nested multiplex PCR with slightly modified ARM-PCR produced TCR beta libraries. Running 9 to 11 cycles apiece, the first two PCR rounds relied on TRBV1-TRBV30 forward primers together with a C-beta reverse primer. TCRdb passed the multiplex PCR reads through MiXCR, listing each CDR3 protein once. Seen here are tens of thousands of distinct CDR3 sequences, approximately 70% observed once, and the top ten hold 26%. Sequencing used tumor-adjacent normal liver tissue. The source is a middle-aged man with primary liver carcinoma and hepatitis B virus infection.

This clonotype occurred once. This clone may be a read error of a much larger clone one base away. The gene calls are TRBV5-5 and TRBJ1-2; D might be TRBD1 (6 bases). This CDR3 is built from 16 residues. CDR1 is SGHKS and CDR2 is YYEKEE in the germline V gene (reference sequence). CDR3 sequence (DNA): TGTGCCAGCAGCCCTCACCCGGACAGAACTAACTATGGCTACTCCTTC. Protein: CASSPHPDRTNYGYSF.

By proportion, this clonotype is medium-sized (0.01 to 0.1%). This sequence joins TRBV10-3 and TRBJ2-7; D is unresolved. Germline V gene lookup returns CDR1 ENHRY and CDR2 SYGVKD. This CDR3 is built from 13 residues. The ends were cut back, 3 bases at V and 3 bases at J, with 9 bases in the middle. The CDR3 sequence is CAISDPTVYEQYF. In DNA form, the CDR3 reads TGTGCCATCAGTGACCCGACTGTCTACGAGCAGTACTTC.

This clonotype has just a few counts. A much larger clone lies one base from this, so it may be a read error. The CDR3 region is CASSAQGRGETETFF. DNA of the CDR3: TGTGCCAGCAGCGCCCAGGGCAGGGGGGAAACTGAAACTTTCTTT. This chain links TRBV13 with TRBJ1-1; 7 nucleotides agree with TRBD1. Germline-derived CDR1 and CDR2 are PRHDT and FYEKMQ (reference sequence). The CDR3 runs to 15 residues.

Concerning this clonotype itself: The CDR3 does not close with the conserved phenylalanine or tryptophan, likely indicating a read error. The DNA is omitted, as the CDR3 cannot be located on it reliably, and the CDR3 follows TCRdb's listing. The chain couples TRBV11-2 to TRBJ2-1; the table calls TRBD2, which could not be checked here. Per the germline V gene, CDR1 is SGHAT and CDR2 is FQNNGV. The CDR3 is 16 amino acids long, termini counted. The CDR3 protein is CASSLELLVGMNERFL.

In the case of this clonotype: A much larger clone is a single base away; this may be a read error. This chain joins TRBV29-1 and TRBJ1-2; D not resolved. CDR1 is SQVTM and CDR2 is ANQGSEA in the germline V gene. This CDR3 has 13 amino acids. The CDR3 here is CSVYLARDYGYIF. In DNA, the CDR3 is TGCAGCGTGTATCTTGCTCGCGACTATGGCTACATCTTC.

Regarding this clonotype: Just one base apart from a much larger clone, this may be a read error. The CDR3 DNA reads as TGTGTCAGCGGCCTCGAGGGAGAGAAACTGTTTTTT. Protein product: CVSGLEGEKLFF. The chain uses TRBV13 and TRBJ1-4; D call uncertain. From germline, CDR1 is PRHDT and CDR2 FYEKMQ (reference sequence). This CDR3 comprises 12 residues.

Turning to this clonotype: This may come from a read error, since a much larger clone is one base off. V and J are TRBV6-4 and TRBJ2-3; D call uncertain. Trimming took 3 bases from V and 6 from J, leaving 16 bases between them. The CDR3 extends over 15 amino acids. CDR1 and CDR2 from the germline V gene are MRHNA and SNTAGT. The CDR3, as DNA: TGTGCCAGCAGTGAAGTGAGTGGGGTGTCGGATACGCAGTATTTT. Amino acids: CASSEVSGVSDTQYF.

A word on this clonotype: The CDR3 ends on some other residue instead of the conserved phenylalanine or tryptophan, so this is likely a read error. The rearrangement uses TRBV12-3 or TRBV12-4 and TRBJ2-7; D may be TRBD1 (6 bases). The CDR3 spans 13 residues. The CDR3 protein is CTSSLLQGYEQYY. DNA of the CDR3: TGTACCAGCAGTCTTTTACAGGGTTACGAGCAGTACTAC.

To note about this clonotype: A read error may account for a junction end that differs from germline. The chain combines TRBV10-3 with TRBJ2-5; D gene unclear. In germline, CDR1 is ENHRY, CDR2 SYGVKD. The CDR3 has 13 amino acids. This CDR3 is CVISELKGETQYF. CDR3 sequence (DNA): TGTGTCATCAGTGAACTCAAGGGAGAGACCCAGTACTTC.

As regards this clonotype: One end of the junction does not line up with germline, which may come from a read error. The J gene is TRBJ1-2, the V gene TRBV12-3 or TRBV12-4; D unclear. This CDR3 region has 13 residues. DNA of the CDR3: TGTGTCAGCGGTATTGACAAGGACTATGGCTACACCTTC. It is translated as CVSGIDKDYGYTF.

Comments on this clonotype: One end of the junction is discordant with germline, which a read error may explain. This rearrangement joins TRBV29-1 to TRBJ2-1; TRBD2 might be the D (6 bases). The CDR3 is 12 amino acids. Germline V gene lookup returns CDR1 SQVTM and CDR2 ANQGSEA. CDR3 sequence reads: CCVVAEWNEQFF. CDR3 in DNA: TGCTGCGTTGTAGCGGAATGGAATGAGCAGTTCTTC.

In this sample, this clonotype turned up once. The gene calls are TRBV11-2 and TRBJ2-5; possibly TRBD2 for D (5 bases). In germline, CDR1 is SGHAT, CDR2 FQNNGV. The CDR3 spans 18 residues. Trimming stripped 1 base from V and 4 bases from J, with 22 bases between. The CDR3 sequence: CASSLAKLAMGKRETQYF. The CDR3 coding sequence is TGTGCCAGCAGCTTAGCGAAGCTAGCCATGGGAAAAAGAGAGACCCAGTACTTC.

With regard to this clonotype: The junction does not match germline at one end; this may be a read error. The chain is built from TRBV4-1 and TRBJ1-1, with D hard to call. The CDR3 spans 15 residues. Looked up from germline, CDR1 is MGHRA and CDR2 is YSYEKL. The CDR3 protein is CASSRVFRSNTEAFF. The CDR3 nucleotides read TGCGCCAGCAGCCGTGTGTTTCGGTCGAACACTGAGGCTTTCTTT.

This clonotype occurred a few times. The genes are TRBV2 and TRBJ2-7; TRBD2 aligns across 7 bases. This CDR3 comprises 15 residues. V gave up 1 base and J gave up 6 bases; unmatched junction bases: 9. CDR1 SNHLY and CDR2 FYNNEI come from the germline V gene. The CDR3 here is CASSEGAGRKSEQYF. DNA for the CDR3: TGTGCCAGCAGTGAAGGAGCGGGACGGAAGTCCGAGCAGTACTTC.

With respect to this clonotype: A read error may account for a junction end that differs from germline. The chain joins TRBV4-3 to TRBJ1-1; D gene uncertain. The CDR3 length is 11 residues. The germline V gene encodes CDR1 LGHNA and CDR2 YSLEER. The CDR3 region has the DNA TGCGCCTGCAGCCAAGGAACCGAAGCTTCCTTT. Translating gives CACSQGTEASF.

The chain carries TRBV4-3 and TRBJ2-2; D may match TRBD1 or TRBD2 (5 bases each). CDR1 and CDR2 from the germline V gene are LGHNA and YSLEER. There are 13 residues in the CDR3. V was trimmed by 10 bases and J by 10 bases, leaving 19 bases between them. The CDR3 DNA reads as TGCGCCAACGGCCAAGATTTGGGGGTGGAGCTGTTTTTT. Protein product: CANGQDLGVELFF.

This clonotype was observed many times. V is TRBV4-2 and J is TRBJ2-1; D call uncertain. Germline V lookup: CDR1 LGHNA, CDR2 YNFKEQ. CDR3 length equals 17 residues. V lost 4 bases, J lost 0 bases, and 16 bases lay in between. DNA for the CDR3: TGTGCCAGCAGCCCGCCTACGGAAGGCGGCTCCTACAATGAGCAGTTCTTC. Its translation: CASSPPTEGGSYNEQFF.

This clonotype was counted at least ten times. The CDR3 reads CAWSRGTGGNEQFF. In DNA, the CDR3 is TGTGCCTGGAGCCGGGGGACAGGGGGCAATGAGCAGTTCTTC. The rearrangement joins TRBV30 to TRBJ2-1, with TRBD1 matching over 11 bases. V shed 3 bases and J 6 bases; nucleotides not matched to a gene: 4. Germline CDR1 is GTSNPN and CDR2 is SVGIG (reference sequence). The CDR3 has 14 amino acids. Full variable domain (outside the CDR3, taken from reference TRBV30 and TRBJ2-1): SQTIHQWPATLVQPVGSPLSLECTVEGTSNPNLYWYRQAAGRGLQLLFYSVGIGQISSEVPQNLSASRPQDRQFILSSKKLLLSDSGFYLCAWSRGTGGNEQFFGPGTRLTVL.

Worth noting for this clonotype: The junction and the germline gene differ at one end; a read error may be behind it. In DNA, the CDR3 is TGTGCCAGCAGTCAGACAGGACCCAATAAGCAGTTCTTC. Its translation is CASSQTGPNKQFF. The chain links TRBV6-5 to TRBJ2-1; D might be TRBD1 (6 bases). Germline values: CDR1 MNHEY, CDR2 SVGAGI. CDR3 length: 13 amino acids.

A remark on this clonotype: As the CDR3 is not closed by the conserved phenylalanine or tryptophan, this likely results from a read error. No DNA is shown, since the ends of the CDR3 on it are uncertain; the CDR3 is the one TCRdb lists. The gene calls are TRBV14 and TRBJ2-1; the table assigns TRBD2, which was not confirmed against the DNA. Including both end residues, the CDR3 is 16 amino acids long. CDR1 and CDR2 (germline): SGHDN, FVKESK. CDR3 residues: CASSAVAGWVNNEQFS.

Remarks on this clonotype: With a much larger clone just one base away, this may be a read error. This sequence joins TRBV7-9 and TRBJ2-6, with D tentatively TRBD1 (5 bases). Germline values: CDR1 SEHNR, CDR2 FQNEAQ (reference sequence). The CDR3 spans 16 residues. The CDR3 here is CASSPPGVSGADVLTF. The CDR3, as DNA: TGTGCCAGCAGCCCCCCTGGGGTATCTGGGGCCGACGTCCTGACTTTC. Drawing the rest from reference TRBV7-9 and TRBJ2-6, the complete variable domain is DTGVSQNPRHKITKRGQNVTFRCDPISEHNRLYWYRQTLGQGPEFLTYFQNEAQLEKSRLLSDRFSAERPKGSFSTLEIQRTEQGDSAMYLCASSPPGVSGADVLTFGAGSRLTVL.

To note about this clonotype: An end of the junction does not agree with germline; a read error may underlie this. This chain joins TRBV4-1 and TRBJ1-1; TRBD1 matches 7 bases. The CDR3 extends over 16 amino acids. Germline-derived CDR1 and CDR2 are MGHRA and YSYEKL. The chain's CDR3 is CTSSQKGGVQWTEAFF. CDR3 sequence (DNA): TGTACCAGCAGCCAAAAAGGGGGCGTACAGTGGACTGAAGCTTTCTTT.

In DNA, the CDR3 is TGTGCCAGCAGCTTAGCTCCTAGCGGGAGCCATGGGGGCTACAATGAGCAGTTCTTC. Its translation is CASSLAPSGSHGGYNEQFF. This chain links TRBV7-8 with TRBJ2-1, with 10 nucleotides matching TRBD2. The CDR3 loop spans 19 amino acids. Germline CDR1 reads SGHVS; CDR2 reads FQNEAQ. V lost 0 bases to trimming and J lost 3 bases; unmatched junction nucleotides: 11.

Worth noting for this clonotype: Possible read error: a much larger clone is one base away. The chain links TRBV6-1 to TRBJ1-5, with 10 bases identical to TRBD1. Germline V lookup: CDR1 MNHNS, CDR2 SASEGT. The CDR3 totals 15 residues. The CDR3 nucleotides read TGTGCCAGCAGTGATCCGGGACAGGGGAATCAGTCCCAGCATTTT. It translates to CASSDPGQGNQSQHF.

Concerning this clonotype itself: At one end the junction does not follow the germline gene, possibly because of a read error. The chain links TRBV6-2 or TRBV6-3 to TRBJ2-2; TRBD1 might be the D (5 bases). Germline CDR1 is MNHEY and CDR2 is SVGEGT. The CDR3 runs to 15 residues. CDR3 bases: TGTGCCAGCAGGGGCCAATATCTAGACACCAGGGAACTGTTTTTT. Translated: CASRGQYLDTRELFF.

Ten or more counts support this clonotype. The chain joins TRBV6-2 or TRBV6-3 to TRBJ2-1; 12 positions match TRBD2. Germline CDR1 is MNHEY and CDR2 is SVGEGT. The CDR3 runs to 15 residues. J gave up 4 bases and V 6 bases, and 4 bases lay outside the gene matches. The DNA of the CDR3 is TGTGCCAGCAGAGGGACTAGCGGGCCATACAATGAGCAGTTCTTC. Amino acids: CASRGTSGPYNEQFF.

This clonotype is large within its sample. The CDR3 bases are TGTGCCAGCAGTGAAATCTCCTATAGCAATCAGCCCCAGCATTTT. Its protein product is CASSEISYSNQPQHF. The chain has TRBV6-1 and TRBJ1-5, with no clear D. The CDR3 spans 15 residues. The V end was cut by 2 bases, the J end by 0 bases, with 8 bases between. CDR1 and CDR2 from the germline V gene are MNHNS and SASEGT.